Below, one T cell receptor beta chain is given with its context. Antigen: not known. TCRdb fed the 5' RACE reads into MiXCR, producing one record per CDR3 protein. Of 62,000 or so distinct CDR3 sequences in the sample, nearly 30% are singletons; the top ten hold roughly 2.1%. The length of the CDR3 is 15 residues. V was pared by 5 bases and J by 7 bases, with 10 bases of the junction left unmatched. CDR1 is DFQATT and CDR2 is SNEGSKA in the germline V gene (reference sequence). Study-wide points: The TCR gene usage of tumor memory CD4+ T cells clustered together with blood and lymph node memory CD4+ cells and with lymph node naive CD4+ cells. Tumor Treg TCRs overlapped most with tumor naive CD4+ cells.

Input material: tumor-infiltrating naive CD4+ T cells sorted from the breast tumor. Subset here: naive CD4+ T cells, CD4+CD45RA+CD25-. The sequence was obtained from a female donor with breast cancer. This chain links TRBV20-1 with TRBJ2-7, with 14 nucleotides matching TRBD2. The CDR3 reads CSALRLAGGPGEQYF. The CDR3 nucleotides are TGCAGTGCTTTGCGACTAGCGGGGGGGCCGGGGGAGCAGTACTTC.